This T cell receptor beta chain was found in a study of blood T cell repertoires in COVID-19 (TCRdb year 2020). Some background on the complete study: Samples from collaborators originated in the United States, Italy and Spain and spanned both the acute and convalescent phases of COVID-19. The repertoires were made available in a free public database intended to serve as a resource for research on the immune response to SARS-CoV-2. Where HLA class I and class II types were available, the types were taken from metadata supplied by the sample provider, not from assay-based typing. The dataset comprised deeply sampled blood TCRbeta repertoires from subjects exposed to, actively infected with, or recovered from COVID-19. The prospective study material was composed of cDNA or gDNA derived from T cells, B-cell-depleted T cells, or PBMCs. A de-identified subject ID, COVID-19 status, age in years and sex were almost always included in the sample metadata. The samples were drawn from the first 160 participants of the ongoing ImmuneRACE study and from 1,254 subjects provided by 6 global collaborators. Overall results and qualifications from the work: The quantity of clinical and demographic metadata differed by source and by participant and was supplied without curation.

Regarding this clone: The clone's antigen remains unknown. Base qualities are not at hand, and no much larger clone is one base apart.

CDR1 and CDR2 (SGHNT, YYREEE) derive from the germline V gene (reference sequence). Its CDR3 holds 14 amino acids, cysteine through phenylalanine. Just CDR3 DNA is preserved here, 42 bases in frame from base 1. The germline V and J ends show losses of 0 bases and 8 bases respectively, and no gene match explains 4 bases of the junction. Enrolling through a virtual design, the prospective study's participants ranged in age from about 18 to 89 years and lived across more than 20 United States geographic areas. To assign participants to cohorts, the prospective study relied on clinical history that participants themselves reported in a screening survey and a study questionnaire. Each participant in the prospective study had whole blood, serum and a nasopharyngeal or oropharyngeal swab collected by mobile phlebotomists. Additional blood draws and questionnaires over a roughly two-month period could optionally be provided by prospective study participants. Before DNA extraction, blood samples from the prospective study were shipped at room temperature or frozen.

TCRbeta CDR3 regions were amplified from genomic DNA by means of the immunoSEQ Assay, a bias-controlled multiplex PCR. The published analysis was carried out like this. Within the assay, amplification of reference gene primers was used to estimate how many nucleated cells each sample contained. To quantify the absolute abundance of each unique TCRbeta CDR3 rearrangement, sequence reads were collapsed and filtered. For each sample, productive Simpson clonality was calculated as the square root of Simpson's diversity index across productive rearrangements. The clones in this table, taken by TCRdb from immuneACCESS, are in-frame only. Not every clone is retained; where verified, under half of the shortfall comes from an unresolved V gene, and the cause of the rest is unknown. V, J and clone size were drawn from that table, and D and trimming were deduced from the DNA. This sample is represented by about 82,000 clones; roughly 90% of them were singletons. The ten largest account for roughly 1% of the sample.

Sequencing was carried out using PBMCs or T cells enriched from blood (not recorded which). The TCR sequence derives from a woman aged 45 to 65 with acute COVID-19. The receptor chain draws on TRBV5-4 and TRBJ1-2; 10 bases in the junction line up with TRBD1. The sequence in DNA is TGTGCCAGCAGCTTGGGACAGGGGGCTGTCGGCTACACCTTC. This encodes CASSLGQGAVGYTF.